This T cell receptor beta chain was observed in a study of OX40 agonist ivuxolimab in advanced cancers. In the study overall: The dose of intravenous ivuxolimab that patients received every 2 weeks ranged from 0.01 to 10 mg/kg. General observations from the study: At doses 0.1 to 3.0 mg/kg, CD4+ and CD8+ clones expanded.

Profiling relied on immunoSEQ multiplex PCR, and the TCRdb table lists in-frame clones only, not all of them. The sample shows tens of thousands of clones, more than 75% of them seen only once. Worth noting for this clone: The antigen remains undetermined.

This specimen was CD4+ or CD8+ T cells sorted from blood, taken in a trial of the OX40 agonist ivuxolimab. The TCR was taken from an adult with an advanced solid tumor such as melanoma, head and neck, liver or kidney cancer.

CDR3 loop: CASSLGVGPYEQYV. Here the CDR3 DNA reads TGTGCCAGCAGCTTAGGTGTAGGGCCTTACGAGCAGTACGTC. The chain recombines TRBV11-2 with TRBJ2-7, with no clear D. This CDR3 has 14 residues. CDR1 and CDR2 (germline): SGHAT, FQNNGV. V lost 1 base and J 4 bases, leaving 11 bases between the germline ends.